This T cell receptor (beta chain) was identified during a study of read filtering for tumor transcriptome and immune sequencing. Overall study: IR-seq gave about 4.05 to 11 million TCR reads per sample; RNA-seq gave about 80 to 1,400.

Molecular barcoded adaptors covering alpha/delta and beta/gamma chains were used on roughly 400 ng RNA. TCRdb re-called the reads through MiXCR, storing one row per CDR3 protein. The data hold 130,000 or so distinct CDR3 sequences, with 13% observed a single time. The receptor comes from a donor at least 40 years old with multiple myeloma. Sequencing used a population of CD138-negative cells sorted from bone marrow.

The DNA for the CDR3 is TGTGCCAGTTCTGGGGATGAGCAGTTCTTC. Its protein is CASSGDEQFF. V usage is TRBV12-3 or TRBV12-4 and J usage is TRBJ2-1, with no clear D. The CDR3 sequence is 10 residues long. Trimming shortened V by 9 bases and J by 8 bases, and 8 bases separated the two germline ends.